This record looks at one T cell receptor beta chain sequence and its context. Its binding antigen is unknown. No base quality information exists; no much larger clone differs at one position. This sample was included in a study of blood T cell repertoires in COVID-19 (dated by TCRdb to the early 2020s). Context from the whole study: Collaborator samples came from the United States, Italy and Spain and covered acute and convalescent phases of COVID-19. Where HLA class I and class II types were available, the types were taken from metadata supplied by the sample provider, not from assay-based typing. Subjects who had been exposed to COVID-19, were actively infected with it, or had recovered from it provided the deeply sampled blood TCRbeta repertoires that made up the dataset. Nearly every sample came with metadata listing a de-identified subject ID, COVID-19 status, age in years and sex. Samples were obtained from the ongoing ImmuneRACE study (first 160 participants) and from about 1,300 subjects provided by 6 global collaborators. The repertoires were released in a freely available public database meant as a resource for research on the immune response to SARS-CoV-2. The prospective study material was composed of cDNA or gDNA derived from T cells, B-cell-depleted T cells, or PBMCs. Summary of the overall study and its limitations: Clinical and demographic metadata were provided uncurated, with the amount varying by source and participant.

Collaborating institutions collected whole blood in K2EDTA tubes following their own protocols. Collaborator samples were shipped for TCRbeta analysis as frozen whole blood, isolated PBMCs, or DNA extracted from either sample type. TCRbeta CDR3 regions were amplified from genomic DNA using the immunoSEQ Assay, a bias-controlled multiplex PCR. Turning to the authors' computational methods: Within the assay, amplification of reference gene primers was used to estimate how many nucleated cells each sample contained. To quantify the absolute abundance of each unique TCRbeta CDR3 rearrangement, sequence reads were collapsed and filtered. For each sample, productive Simpson clonality was calculated by taking the square root of Simpson's diversity index across productive rearrangements. Sourced from immuneACCESS, this table was stored by TCRdb with only in-frame sequences that have V and J called. A share of the clones is absent; for the studies checked, an unresolved V gene accounts for under half, and the remainder has no known explanation. That table supplies the V and J calls and clone size; D and trimming were determined from the DNA. Counted in this sample were about 81,000 clones; about 86% of them appeared once. In total, the top ten clones hold about 4.8% of the sample.

Reading from cysteine to phenylalanine, the CDR3 counts 14 amino acids. CDR3 DNA only is kept here, 42 bases in frame from base 1. The V and J ends are trimmed by 7 bases and 1 base, leaving 13 bases between them. The germline V gene yields MNHEY for CDR1 and SVGAGI for CDR2. Sequenced: peripheral blood. The receptor comes from a woman older than 75 with acute or convalescent COVID-19. The sequence links TRBV6-5 to TRBJ1-1, and the D gene may be TRBD1, 6 bases matching. The DNA sequence is given as TGTGCCAGCACCCCCGGGACACCGAACACTGAAGCTTTCTTT. Its product reads: CASTPGTPNTEAFF.